A single sample is the source of the 7 T cell receptor beta chains below, sequenced in a study of blood T cells in healthy people across ages. Next came a second PCR, run for about 7 to 12 cycles, which used a sample-barcoded 5' primer along with a J-beta primer mix. TCRdb reprocessed the 5' RACE reads via MiXCR and lists one record per CDR3 protein. The table includes hundreds of thousands of distinct CDR3 sequences, approximately 55% detected once. Sequences were obtained from blood. Receptors originate from a man older than 75 in good health.

In its sample, this clonotype was seen a few times. This chain connects TRBV7-2 to TRBJ2-1; D gene ambiguous. Trimming removed 3 bases from V and 2 bases from J, with 11 bases in between. Per germline, CDR1 SGHTA and CDR2 FQGNSA. The CDR3 totals 15 residues. The CDR3 DNA sequence: TGTGCCAGCAGCTTGAGGTCCGACCCCTACAATGAGCAGTTCTTC. It encodes CASSLRSDPYNEQFF.

The chain is built from TRBV20-1 and TRBJ2-4; D could derive from TRBD1 or TRBD2 (5 bases each). The germline V gene has CDR1 DFQATT and CDR2 SNEGSKA (reference sequence). The length of the CDR3 is 15 residues. V gave up 5 bases and J gave up 0 bases, with 14 bases separating them. The CDR3 bases are TGCAGTGCTCGCAGGCCCGGGACAGCCAAAAACATTCAGTACTTC. This sequence encodes CSARRPGTAKNIQYF.

The rearrangement uses TRBV12-3 or TRBV12-4 and TRBJ1-1; possible D gene TRBD1, 5 bases. V was cut by 7 bases and J by 4 bases, with 16 bases left in between. The CDR3 extends over 14 amino acids. CDR3: CASTPVGLGTEAFF. The DNA for the CDR3 is TGTGCCAGCACCCCTGTGGGGCTGGGCACTGAAGCTTTCTTT.

The CDR3 bases are TGTGCCAGCAGCCAAGATTTGAGGGCCGGCACTGAAGCTTTCTTT. This sequence encodes CASSQDLRAGTEAFF. This chain uses TRBV4-2 with TRBJ1-1; D gene unclear. V dropped 0 bases and J dropped 4 bases, with 12 bases sitting between them. CDR1 LGHNA and CDR2 YNFKEQ come from the germline V gene. The CDR3 is 15 residues long.

There are a few counts of this clonotype. V is TRBV5-1 and J is TRBJ2-1; 11 bases map to TRBD2. This CDR3 region has 14 residues. V gave up 1 base and J gave up 7 bases; unmatched junction bases: 1. CDR1 is SGHRS, CDR2 YFSETQ, per germline. CDR3 sequence: CASSLRTSGNEQFF. The DNA of the CDR3 is TGCGCCAGCAGCTTGCGGACTAGCGGGAATGAGCAGTTCTTC.

The chain combines TRBV12-3 or TRBV12-4 with TRBJ2-5; D remains ambiguous. The CDR3 spans 12 residues. Trimming shortened V by 6 bases and J by 5 bases, and 10 bases separated the two germline ends. The CDR3 DNA reads TGTGCCAGCAGCTTATTCCTTGAGACCCAGTACTTC. Translation gives CASSLFLETQYF.

For this clonotype: One end of the junction does not line up with germline, which may come from a read error. The genes are TRBV11-2 and TRBJ1-2; 8 nucleotides line up with TRBD1. This CDR3 is built from 16 residues. Germline-derived CDR1 and CDR2 are SGHAT and FQNNGV. The CDR3 reads CASNLDQTGVDYGYTF. CDR3 bases: TGTGCCAGCAACTTAGATCAGACAGGGGTGGACTATGGCTACACCTTC.